These T cell receptor beta chains were read from a single sample in a study of cytotoxic CD8 clonotypes in ibrutinib-treated CLL. Clones were read by immunoSEQ multiplex PCR, and TCRdb kept only the in-frame ones, dropping some. The sample shows tens of thousands of clones, approximately 51% of them seen only once. Here the sequenced sample was PBMCs, taken before ibrutinib treatment. The receptors stem from a human donor with chronic lymphocytic leukemia. The conserved cysteine and the conserved F or W are not part of the CDR3 here. The order of the fields is D gene, V gene, clone size, CDR3 protein. D genes are given only for firm matches. Clone size, where shown, is once, few, many, or a class for clones that have expanded.

>.|TRBV7-6|.
ASSLVSDLRETQY
>.|TRBV23-1|.
ASGSTDTQY
>.|TRBV28|.
ASSLGAVGELF
>.|TRBV5-1|few
ASSPRTGFNEQY
>TRBD2|TRBV30|few
ALFRGLAGGSGI
>TRBD1|TRBV7-9|.
ASSSDRDNSPLH
>TRBD1|TRBV9|.
ASSYRGINPGNTIY
>TRBD1|TRBV29-1|.
SVGGTNQGAITEAF
>.|TRBV11-1|.
ASQLIRPAGAPSQETQY
>.|TRBV6-4|.
ASKPVTHSNQPQH
>.|TRBV27|.
ASSLSPGYNEQF
>TRBD2|TRBV4-1|.
ASSQGLLRGVKDTQY
>TRBD1|TRBV10-3|.
AISEPSPEQGGPQH
>.|TRBV11-2|few
ASSLWRQETQY
>.|TRBV5-5|.
ASSLGGFDGSPLH
>TRBD2|TRBV6-4|.
ASSSSGGFAYNEQF
>TRBD1|TRBV2|.
ASRGGGTGEASNYGYT
>TRBD1|TRBV5-1|.
ASSQQGGGTQY
>.|TRBV28|.
ASSLDGYSNQPQH
>.|TRBV5-6|few
ASSLGWGEQY
>.|TRBV6-6|.
ASGAGDYGYT
>.|TRBV7-2|.
ASSPGGAGVNSPLH
>.|TRBV30|.
ASKAGRREKLF
>.|TRBV29-1|.
SVRPGEDSPLH
>TRBD1|TRBV7-3|.
ASSWGQGSYNEQF
>TRBD1|TRBV2|.
ASSRQGASNQPQH
>TRBD1|TRBV7-3|.
ASSLRQGARTGELF
>.|TRBV6-1|.
ASSRVTEAF
>TRBD1|TRBV7-9|.
ASSSMRTGLYEQY
>.|TRBV6-5|.
ASTMSVGDTEAF